This passage covers 9 T cell receptor beta chains from one sample sequenced in a study of T cells in Graves' hyperthyroidism and ophthalmopathy. TCR beta CDR3 regions were amplified from RNA transcripts. HTBI primers were the set used in a first-round RT-PCR of the TCR CDR3. Each CDR3 protein gets one entry after TCRdb re-called the multiplex PCR reads with MiXCR. The sample consists of 300,000 to 450,000 distinct CDR3 sequences, about 18% of them appearing once. Source material: blood. The receptors here all came from a man younger than 35 with Graves' ophthalmopathy.

This clonotype was seen ten or more times. J is TRBJ2-7 and V is TRBV19; D might be TRBD1 (5 bases). The CDR3 consists of 14 residues. The V gene's germline CDR1 is LNHDA and CDR2 SQIVND (reference sequence). V lost 8 bases and J lost 0, with 14 bases in between. CDR3 sequence reads: CASGALDNSYEQYF. The CDR3 DNA is TGTGCCAGTGGGGCTCTGGACAACTCCTACGAGCAGTACTTC.

The rearrangement joins TRBV4-1 to TRBJ1-4, with 8 bases aligning to TRBD1. The CDR3 has 15 residues. The V and J ends lost 6 bases and 9 bases, in that order; junction bases with no gene match: 12. Germline V gene lookup returns CDR1 MGHRA and CDR2 YSYEKL. This CDR3 reads CASRPPGQGNQKLFF. CDR3 coding DNA: TGCGCCAGCAGACCTCCCGGACAGGGAAACCAAAAACTGTTTTTT.

This clonotype came up a few times. J is TRBJ2-5 and V is TRBV9; D unresolved. Germline CDR1 SGDLS, CDR2 YYNGEE. Trimming stripped 7 bases from V and 0 bases from J, with 10 bases between. The CDR3 covers 13 residues. CDR3 sequence: CASGGDNQETQYF. The CDR3 nucleotides read TGTGCCAGCGGCGGAGACAACCAAGAGACCCAGTACTTC.

In its sample, this clonotype was seen a few times. The rearrangement joins TRBV13 to TRBJ2-7, with D unclear. Germline V gives CDR1 PRHDT, CDR2 FYEKMQ (reference sequence). The CDR3 runs to 14 residues. V was pared by 4 bases and J by 4 bases, with 14 bases between. The CDR3 DNA sequence: TGTGCCAGCAGCTCCCAGACGGAAATTTACGAGCAGTACTTC. Translated, it gives CASSSQTEIYEQYF.

Note on this clonotype: A much larger clone differs from this one at a single base, so this may be a read error. This rearrangement joins TRBV20-1 to TRBJ1-1; D call uncertain. CDR1 is DFQATT, CDR2 SNEGSKA, per germline (reference sequence). The CDR3 totals 14 residues. V was trimmed by 0 bases and J by 3 bases, leaving 11 bases between them. CDR3 bases: TGCAGTGCTAGAGATGACTCCGCGGACACTGAAGCTTTCTTT. It specifies CSARDDSADTEAFF.

This clonotype was picked up many times. The J gene is TRBJ2-5, the V gene TRBV11-2; D is unclear. Trimming left V 3 bases short and J 0 bases short, with 11 bases between. The CDR3 consists of 15 residues. Per the germline V gene, CDR1 is SGHAT and CDR2 is FQNNGV. CDR3 in amino acids: CASSFIGLDQETQYF. CDR3 coding DNA: TGTGCCAGCAGCTTCATCGGGCTCGACCAAGAGACCCAGTACTTC.

This clonotype was detected a few times. The V call is TRBV7-9, the J call TRBJ2-3; 7 bases fit TRBD2. This CDR3 region has 14 residues. The junction had 5 bases not matched to a gene; V was cut back by 3 bases and J by 5 bases. CDR1 is SEHNR, CDR2 FQNEAQ, per germline (reference sequence). CDR3 region: CASSFGAGEDTQYF. CDR3 nucleotide sequence: TGTGCCAGCAGCTTCGGGGCGGGGGAAGATACGCAGTATTTT.

In this sample, this clonotype turned up many times. This sequence joins TRBV14 and TRBJ2-3; D is unresolved. CDR1 is SGHDN, CDR2 FVKESK, per germline. The length of the CDR3 is 14 residues. Trimming removed 0 bases at V and 3 bases at J, with 7 bases between. CDR3 loop: CASSQDFATDTQYF. The DNA of the CDR3 is TGTGCCAGCAGCCAAGATTTCGCAACAGATACGCAGTATTTT.

In this sample, this clonotype turned up many times. An end of the junction does not agree with germline; a read error may underlie this. This chain uses TRBV7-7 with TRBJ2-7, with D uncertain. The CDR3 has 14 amino acids. In germline, CDR1 is SSHAT, CDR2 FNYEAQ (reference sequence). The CDR3 DNA reads TGTGCTAGCAGCTTAGGCCCTCCCCCCTTTGAGCAGTACTTC. It is translated as CASSLGPPPFEQYF.